This T cell receptor (beta chain) is from a study of beta chain features in type 1 diabetes. On the study more broadly: Healthy donors and patients had similar age, gender and cell yields.

The ends were cut back, 3 bases at V and 2 bases at J, with 2 bases in the middle. CDR3 length: 11 amino acids. Germline-derived CDR1 and CDR2 are SGHRS and YFSETQ. Donors underwent one heparinised blood draw, about 120 mL on average. Notes on the study in general: Reduced insertions and increased deletions marked VDJ junctions in type 1 diabetes patients.

As for this clone: What it recognizes is unknown. The same CDR3 is also encoded by other DNA sequences in this sample.

Expressed TCRB transcripts were sequenced after all isolated RNA was converted to cDNA. The assay was immunoSEQ multiplex PCR, and TCRdb's table has in-frame clones only and misses some. The sample carries 350,000 to 450,000 clones, about 15% recorded once. The TCR originated in a man aged 25-45 years in good health. Sequencing was carried out using naive CD4+ T cells from blood. V usage is TRBV5-1 and J usage is TRBJ2-5; no definite D call. CDR3 amino acids: CASSSQETQYF. In DNA form, the CDR3 reads TGCGCCAGCAGCTCGCAAGAGACCCAGTACTTC.